Listed below are T cell receptor beta chains from one sample, sequenced in a study of blood T cell repertoires in COVID-19. Generated by immunoSEQ multiplex PCR, the TCRdb table keeps only in-frame clones and is missing some. The table lists 150,000 to 200,000 clones, approximately 75% of them singletons. The sequenced material came from peripheral blood. These receptors came from a human donor in a cohort sampled during active COVID-19. Each CDR3 is given with its conserved first and last residue. A D gene is named only where the DNA matches it firmly. Clone size is shown for a subset of rows, as once, few, many or a class of expanded clone.

v_gene	d_gene	abundance	j_gene	CDR3nt	CDR3aa
TRBV15	-	-	TRBJ2-6	TGTGCCACCAGCAGAGATTCGGAGGGGAGATATTCTGGGGCCAACGTCCTGACTTTC	CATSRDSEGRYSGANVLTF
TRBV6-5	-	-	TRBJ1-1	TGTGCCAGCTCCCAAGGAGGGTTTAGAAACACTGAAGCTTTCTTT	CASSQGGFRNTEAFF
TRBV18	-	-	TRBJ2-4	TGTGCCAGCTCAGCGAGCGGGAACATTCAGTACTTC	CASSASGNIQYF
TRBV29-1	-	-	TRBJ1-2	TGCAGCGTTGAACCTGACTATGGCTACACCTTC	CSVEPDYGYTF
TRBV20-1	-	-	TRBJ2-1	TGCAGTGCTAGTCCCCCTGGAGGCAAGAGCTCCTACAATGAGCAGTTCTTC	CSASPPGGKSSYNEQFF
TRBV10-3	TRBD1	-	TRBJ1-6	TGTGCCATCAGGGACGGGACAGTGAATTCACCCCTCCACTTT	CAIRDGTVNSPLHF
TRBV28	TRBD2	-	TRBJ2-1	TGTGCCAGCAGTTTATGGGTAGCGGGGGGCCGGAATGAGCAGTTCTTC	CASSLWVAGGRNEQFF
TRBV7-2	-	-	TRBJ2-1	TGTGCCAGCAGCTTTGAAACGACTAGCAGGGGTTACAATGAGCAGTTCTTC	CASSFETTSRGYNEQFF
TRBV7-7	TRBD1	-	TRBJ2-7	TGTGCTAGCAGCTTGGGACAGGGTCGAGGCTACGAGCAGTACTTC	CASSLGQGRGYEQYF
TRBV28	-	-	TRBJ1-2	TGTGCCAGCAGTTATGGGGGGGTCGATGGCTACACCTTC	CASSYGGVDGYTF
TRBV11-3	-	once	TRBJ2-2	TGTGCCAGCAGCTCCCCAGAGGCAGGGGACACCGGGGAGCTGTTTTTT	CASSSPEAGDTGELFF
TRBV9	TRBD1	-	TRBJ2-1	TGTGCCAGCAGCGTTTCCGGACAGGGAATTTACAATGAGCAGTTCTTC	CASSVSGQGIYNEQFF
TRBV7-2	TRBD1	-	TRBJ2-1	TGTGCCAGCAGCCCACGGGACAGGGGCCCTTACAATGAGCAGTTCTTC	CASSPRDRGPYNEQFF
TRBV19	-	-	TRBJ1-2	TGTGCCAGTAGAAAGACAGATTTACCTCAGAATGGCTACACCTTC	CASRKTDLPQNGYTF
TRBV10-3	TRBD1	-	TRBJ1-6	TGTGCCATCAGTGAGTCGCCTACAGGGGGCAATTCACCCCTCCACTTT	CAISESPTGGNSPLHF
TRBV7-6	-	-	TRBJ2-7	TGTGCCAGCAGCCCGGACATTAACTCCTACGAGCAGTACTTC	CASSPDINSYEQYF
TRBV27	-	-	TRBJ2-1	TGTGCCAGCAGTTTCACGGACAGCTACAATGAGCAGTTCTTC	CASSFTDSYNEQFF
TRBV3-1/TRBV3-2	TRBD1	-	TRBJ1-1	TGTGCCAGCAGACCTAATATCCGGGACAGTCCAGTTACTGAAGCTTTCTTT	CASRPNIRDSPVTEAFF
TRBV19	-	-	TRBJ1-5	TGTGCCAGTAGTACCAACAGGGTAGGTCAGCCCCAGCATTTT	CASSTNRVGQPQHF
TRBV6-2/TRBV6-3	-	few	TRBJ2-3	TGTGCCAGCAGTTACTCTAGCGAGGCCCTCCTCACAGATACGCAGTATTTT	CASSYSSEALLTDTQYF
TRBV2	TRBD1	once	TRBJ2-1	TGTGCCAGCAGAATAGACAGGGTTGACGATGAGCAGTTCTTC	CASRIDRVDDEQFF
TRBV21-1	-	-	TRBJ2-2	TGTGCCAGCAGCCATTATGGGACTAGCGGCGGTGGGGGGGAGCTGTTTTTT	CASSHYGTSGGGGELFF
TRBV2	-	-	TRBJ2-5	TGTGCCAGCAGCCGGGAGACCCAGTACTTC	CASSRETQYF
TRBV19	TRBD1	-	TRBJ1-2	TGTGCCAGTAGTCCCGGACAGGCTGGGTACTATGGCTACACCTTC	CASSPGQAGYYGYTF
TRBV7-9	-	-	TRBJ1-3	TGTGCCAGCAGCATTAACGGGGAGTCCGGAAACACCATATATTTT	CASSINGESGNTIYF
TRBV6-1	TRBD1	once	TRBJ1-2	TGTGCCAGCAGTGATAGCAGGGGGCACGGCTATGGCTACACCTTC	CASSDSRGHGYGYTF
TRBV4-3	-	-	TRBJ2-2	TGCGCCAGCAGCCAGTCGGGCGGGCTAGGATTCACCGGGGAGCTGTTTTTT	CASSQSGGLGFTGELFF
TRBV9	TRBD1	-	TRBJ2-7	TGTGCCAGCAGCGTAGACCCCCAAGGACAGGGCAAGCAGTACTTC	CASSVDPQGQGKQYF